Following are 30 T cell receptor beta chains from one sample sequenced in a study of regulatory T cells in long-lasting Graves disease. Sequencing libraries for TCR beta were prepared with iRepertoire HTBI primers and Arm-PCR of CDR3 regions. TCRdb ran MiXCR on the multiplex PCR reads and lists one entry per CDR3 protein. The sample has about 560,000 distinct CDR3 sequences; about 15% are singletons. Time point in this sample: newly diagnosed GD, antithyroid drugs for less than 3 months. The authors made the TCR library using RNA they extracted from PBMCs. These data were likewise used in another study, on T cells in Graves' hyperthyroidism and ophthalmopathy.

Sequenced material: peripheral blood mononuclear cells (PBMCs), taken at new diagnosis, from a patient treated with antithyroid drugs. The receptor set was obtained from a man aged 18 to 30 with Graves disease.

This clonotype was counted at least ten times. The gene calls are TRBV27 and TRBJ2-7; D gene unclear. The CDR3 loop spans 12 amino acids. Trimming removed 0 bases from V and 7 bases from J, with 7 bases in between. Germline V gene data show CDR1 as MNHEY and CDR2 as SMNVEV (reference sequence). The CDR3 here is CASSLSYGEQYF. CDR3 nucleotide sequence: TGTGCCAGCAGTTTATCGTACGGGGAGCAGTACTTC.

Many counts were recorded for this clonotype. A read error may account for a junction end that differs from germline. The chain uses TRBV11-2 and TRBJ2-7; the D is unclear. Per germline, CDR1 SGHAT and CDR2 FQNNGV. The length of the CDR3 is 11 residues. The CDR3 region is CASSLGDEQHF. The CDR3 DNA sequence: TGTGCCAGCAGCTTAGGAGACGAGCAGCACTTC.

This clonotype occurred many times. This sequence joins TRBV18 and TRBJ2-4; 7 positions agree with TRBD1. The ends lost 3 bases at V and 0 bases at J; junction bases unmatched: 5. This CDR3 spans 16 amino acids. The germline V gene encodes CDR1 KGHSH and CDR2 LQKENI. This CDR3 is CASSPGTELAKNIQYF. In DNA, the CDR3 is TGTGCCAGCTCACCCGGGACAGAACTAGCCAAAAACATTCAGTACTTC.

The V call is TRBV5-8, the J call TRBJ1-1; D is possibly TRBD1 (6 bases). The CDR3 is made up of 15 amino acids. Per germline, CDR1 SGHTS and CDR2 YDEGEE. Trimming stripped 2 bases from V and 4 bases from J, with 15 bases between. Written as DNA, the CDR3 is TGTGCCAGCAGCTTTTATACAATAGGGGGCACTGAAGCTTTCTTT. This sequence encodes CASSFYTIGGTEAFF.

This clonotype was seen ten or more times. The V call is TRBV5-6, the J call TRBJ1-1, with TRBD1 as a possible D gene (5 bases). There are 15 residues in the CDR3. Germline V gene data show CDR1 as SGHDT and CDR2 as YYEEEE. Trimming took 3 bases from V and 0 from J, leaving 12 bases between them. The CDR3 DNA follows: TGTGCCAGCAGCTCTCGTCGGGGGTTGAACACTGAAGCTTTCTTT. This sequence encodes CASSSRRGLNTEAFF.

This clonotype was observed at least ten times. The chain is built from TRBV10-3 and TRBJ1-1, with D tentatively TRBD1 (5 bases). Trimming took 4 bases from V and 5 from J, leaving 8 bases between them. CDR3 size: 12 residues. Germline V gene sequence: CDR1 ENHRY, CDR2 SYGVKD. The CDR3 is CAISGGSTEAFF. In DNA form, the CDR3 reads TGTGCCATCAGTGGGGGGAGTACTGAAGCTTTCTTT.

This clonotype turned up a few times. This chain's CDR3 is CAWSVEGLRGKQFF. CDR3 in DNA: TGTGCCTGGAGTGTGGAGGGGCTAAGGGGGAAGCAGTTCTTC. This chain uses TRBV30 with TRBJ2-1, with D perhaps matching TRBD1 or TRBD2 (6 bases each). This CDR3 comprises 14 residues. Trimming cost V 0 bases and J 11 bases, with 17 bases left between them. Germline CDR1 is GTSNPN and CDR2 is SVGIG (reference sequence).

The sample holds many counts of this clonotype. This chain uses TRBV12-3 or TRBV12-4 with TRBJ2-7, with D unresolved. The CDR3 has 12 residues. Trimming pared 4 bases from V and 5 bases from J, leaving 9 bases between. As DNA, the CDR3 is TGTGCCAGCAGTTCCCCTCAGAACGAGCAGTACTTC. It encodes CASSSPQNEQYF.

This clonotype was observed at least ten times. J is TRBJ2-2 and V is TRBV12-3 or TRBV12-4, with no clear D. The CDR3 totals 13 residues. V was shortened by 6 bases and J by 4 bases, with 9 bases between the two germline ends. The CDR3 is CASRIHSTGELFF. As DNA, the CDR3 is TGTGCCAGCAGGATCCATAGCACCGGGGAGCTGTTTTTT.

This clonotype has ten or more counts. The chain is built from TRBV30 and TRBJ1-2; TRBD1 might be the D (6 bases). The germline CDR1 and CDR2 sequences are GTSNPN and SVGIG (reference sequence). V was clipped by 3 bases and J by 4 bases, with 9 bases between them. CDR3 length equals 12 residues. The DNA for the CDR3 is TGTGCCTGGAGGGACAGCCTCTATGGCTACACCTTC. Residues: CAWRDSLYGYTF.

This clonotype was counted at least ten times. This sequence joins TRBV6-5 and TRBJ2-1; TRBD1 agrees at 7 bases. Germline values: CDR1 MNHEY, CDR2 SVGAGI. The CDR3 spans 15 residues. V dropped 2 bases and J dropped 6; count of bases not matched to a gene: 7. CDR3 DNA sequence: TGTGCCAGCAGTTACGGGGACAGCCCGGGCAATGAGCAGTTCTTC. It codes for CASSYGDSPGNEQFF.

This clonotype came up many times. The V and J genes are TRBV3-1 and TRBJ1-1; D is unclear. The CDR3 contains 13 residues. The V gene's germline CDR1 is LGHDT and CDR2 YNNKEL (reference sequence). Trimming took 8 bases from V and 1 from J, leaving 11 bases between them. In DNA form, the CDR3 reads TGTGCCAGCGCTCTGGACGGGAACACTGAAGCTTTCTTT. Encoded protein: CASALDGNTEAFF.

This clonotype has a handful of counts. The chain combines TRBV19 with TRBJ2-1; 7 bases agree with TRBD2. J lost 6 bases, V lost 2 bases, and 10 bases had no gene match. The germline CDR1 and CDR2 sequences are LNHDA and SQIVND (reference sequence). This CDR3 contains 16 residues. The CDR3 loop is CASSIRTSDPSNEQFF. The CDR3 bases are TGTGCCAGTAGTATAAGGACTAGTGACCCCAGCAATGAGCAGTTCTTC.

The table lists this clonotype with many counts. The gene calls are TRBV7-9 and TRBJ2-5; D might be TRBD2 (6 bases). V was cut by 5 bases and J by 1 base, with 17 bases left in between. CDR3 size: 16 residues. From germline, CDR1 is SEHNR and CDR2 FQNEAQ (reference sequence). CDR3 loop: CASSPDEGRGQETQYF. In nucleotides, the CDR3 is TGTGCCAGCAGCCCCGACGAAGGGCGGGGCCAAGAGACCCAGTACTTC.

This clonotype was found many times. The CDR3 sequence: CATRGQTNEKLFF. In DNA, the CDR3 is TGTGCCACCAGGGGACAGACTAATGAAAAACTGTTTTTT. V and J are TRBV27 and TRBJ1-4, with 7 bases lining up with TRBD1. Germline V gene lookup returns CDR1 MNHEY and CDR2 SMNVEV (reference sequence). CDR3 length equals 13 residues. V shed 10 bases, J shed 2 bases, and the junction held 4 bases outside the gene matches.

This clonotype was counted ten times or more. The V and J genes are TRBV7-2 and TRBJ1-1; D is possibly TRBD1 (6 bases). Between the trimmed V and J ends, which lost 2 bases and 4 bases, there was a span of 14 bases. Germline CDR1 and CDR2: SGHTA and FQGNSA. The CDR3 sequence is 15 residues long. CDR3 coding DNA: TGTGCCAGCAGCTTACCTTTTGGGGGGCGCACTGAAGCTTTCTTT. It yields the protein CASSLPFGGRTEAFF. The full variable domain, rest sourced from reference TRBV7-2 and TRBJ1-1, is GAGVSQSPSNKVTEKGKDVELRCDPISGHTALYWYRQSLGQGLEFLIYFQGNSAPDKSGLPSDRFSAERTGGSVSTLTIQRTQQEDSAVYLCASSLPFGGRTEAFFGQGTRLTVV.

As concerns this clonotype: Since a much larger clone is just one base distant, this may be a read error. Here the CDR3 reads CASGQVAGDQYNEQFF. DNA of the CDR3: TGTGCCAGCGGCCAAGTTGCAGGGGACCAATACAATGAGCAGTTCTTC. The chain employs TRBV6-1 and TRBJ2-1; a weak D match, TRBD1 (6 bases). Germline V gives CDR1 MNHNS, CDR2 SASEGT. V lost 8 bases to trimming and J lost 4 bases, with 21 bases between them. The CDR3 is 16 residues long.

There are many counts of this clonotype. A read error may account for a junction end that differs from germline. The rearrangement uses TRBV5-1 and TRBJ2-1; 7 bases match TRBD2. The CDR3 runs 15 residues. The germline gives CDR1 SGHRS, CDR2 YFSETQ. The chain's CDR3 is CASSLGGSSYNEQFF. In DNA form, the CDR3 reads TGTGCCAGCAGCTTAGGCGGGAGCTCCTACAATGAGCAGTTCTTC.

The V and J genes are TRBV2 and TRBJ2-3; D perhaps matches TRBD2 (6 bases). V lost 2 bases to trimming and J lost 4 bases, with 22 bases between them. This CDR3 contains 18 residues. Looked up from germline, CDR1 is SNHLY and CDR2 is FYNNEI. The CDR3 sequence: CASSEIGGVGEKADTQYF. The CDR3, as DNA: TGTGCCAGCAGTGAAATCGGCGGGGTGGGAGAGAAGGCAGATACGCAGTATTTT. The entire variable domain, with the rest obtained from reference TRBV2 and TRBJ2-3, is as follows: EPEVTQTPSHQVTQMGQEVILRCVPISNHLYFYWYRQILGQKVEFLVSFYNNEISEKSEIFDDQFSVERPDGSNFTLKIRSTKLEDSAMYFCASSEIGGVGEKADTQYFGPGTRLTVL.

This clonotype was seen a few times. This chain links TRBV25-1 with TRBJ2-1; D unresolved. The DNA matches TRBJ2-5 better at its end, which makes the J call doubtful. Per germline, CDR1 MGHDK and CDR2 SYGVNS. The length of the CDR3 is 13 residues. In DNA form, the CDR3 reads TGTGCCAGCAGTGATCTTTGGGGAGAGACCCAGTACTTC. It specifies CASSDLWGETQYF.

There are a few counts of this clonotype. V and J are TRBV5-1 and TRBJ2-1; 7 nucleotides line up with TRBD2. Germline V gene sequence: CDR1 SGHRS, CDR2 YFSETQ. V trimming: 1 base; J trimming: 4 bases; junction bases outside the gene matches: 26. This CDR3 has 22 residues. CDR3 amino acids: CASSLLGQIKKGTKTEYNEQFF. The CDR3 DNA reads TGCGCCAGCAGCTTGCTTGGCCAGATTAAGAAGGGGACTAAGACGGAGTACAATGAGCAGTTCTTC.

This clonotype came up a few times. The chain combines TRBV12-3 or TRBV12-4 with TRBJ2-7, with 9 positions matching TRBD2. With 9 bases clipped from V and 2 bases from J, the junction kept 11 bases outside the gene matches. There are 15 residues in the CDR3. CDR3 DNA sequence: TGTGCCAGTACCCTAGGGCGGGGGGGGCCCTACGAGCAGTACTTC. Protein sequence: CASTLGRGGPYEQYF.

This clonotype was counted at least ten times. This chain joins TRBV30 and TRBJ2-7, with 9 nucleotides matching TRBD2. Trimming removed 2 bases from V and 2 bases from J; junction bases left unmatched: 4. Germline V gene sequence: CDR1 GTSNPN, CDR2 SVGIG (reference sequence). The CDR3 is 14 amino acids. The CDR3 protein is CAWSNSGRPYEQYF. The CDR3 DNA is TGTGCCTGGAGTAATAGCGGGAGACCCTACGAGCAGTACTTC.

This clonotype was found a few times. The chain employs TRBV3-1 and TRBJ2-2; 8 nucleotides align to TRBD1. Trimming took 1 base from V and 4 from J; bases not matched to a gene: 5. This CDR3 comprises 16 residues. CDR1 is LGHDT, CDR2 YNNKEL, per germline (reference sequence). CDR3 protein: CASSQGGTGSTGELFF. The DNA of the CDR3 is TGTGCCAGCAGCCAAGGGGGGACAGGCTCCACCGGGGAGCTGTTTTTT. Combining the CDR3 with reference TRBV3-1 and TRBJ2-2 gives the whole variable domain DTAVSQTPKYLVTQMGNDKSIKCEQNLGHDTMYWYKQDSKKFLKIMFSYNNKELIINETVPNRFSPKSPDKAHLNLHINSLELGDSAVYFCASSQGGTGSTGELFFGEGSRLTVL.

This clonotype came up once. A junction boundary mismatches the germline segment, possibly from a read error. The rearrangement links TRBV7-9 to TRBJ1-4; D gene uncertain. This CDR3 region has 17 residues. Per the germline V gene, CDR1 is SEHNR and CDR2 is FQNEAQ (reference sequence). Here the CDR3 DNA reads TGTGCCAGCAGCCCAAACAGTTACCGGTCAACTAATGAAAACCTGTTTTTT. Translated: CASSPNSYRSTNENLFF.

J is TRBJ1-1 and V is TRBV25-1; D uncertain. Per the germline V gene, CDR1 is MGHDK and CDR2 is SYGVNS. This CDR3 has 11 residues. V lost 3 bases and J 9 bases, leaving 8 bases between the germline ends. In DNA, the CDR3 is TGTGCCAGCAGTGACGAATCCCAAGCTTTCTTT. It translates to CASSDESQAFF.

This clonotype was detected a few times. The gene calls are TRBV12-3 or TRBV12-4 and TRBJ2-1; D gene uncertain. This CDR3 has 16 residues. Trimming cost V 3 bases and J 2 bases, with 14 bases left between them. CDR3 in amino acids: CASSLSDALAYNEQFF. In nucleotides, the CDR3 is TGTGCCAGCAGTTTGAGCGACGCCCTGGCCTACAATGAGCAGTTCTTC.

This clonotype was picked up many times. The chain couples TRBV2 to TRBJ2-3, with D possibly being TRBD1 or TRBD2 (5 bases each). Trimming pared 7 bases from V and 4 bases from J, leaving 6 bases between. Germline CDR1 is SNHLY and CDR2 is FYNNEI. The CDR3 contains 11 residues. The CDR3 loop is CASMGADTQYF. The CDR3 coding sequence is TGTGCCAGCATGGGGGCAGATACGCAGTATTTT.

V gene TRBV3-1 combines with J gene TRBJ2-1, with unresolved D. Germline CDR1 and CDR2: LGHDT and YNNKEL (reference sequence). The CDR3 length is 16 residues. V lost 1 base, J lost 9 bases, and 19 bases lay in between. The CDR3 here is CASSQALLYGFGEQFF. Here the CDR3 DNA reads TGTGCCAGCAGCCAAGCGTTACTATACGGTTTCGGTGAGCAGTTCTTC.

Of note for this clonotype: One end of the junction is discordant with germline, which a read error may explain. The chain has TRBV5-1 and TRBJ1-5, with D possibly being TRBD1 (6 bases). The CDR3 totals 14 residues. Per the germline V gene, CDR1 is SGHRS and CDR2 is YFSETQ. CDR3 coding DNA: TGCGCCAGCAGCTTCGGGGGGCCGGATCAGCCCCGGCATTTT. Residues: CASSFGGPDQPRHF.